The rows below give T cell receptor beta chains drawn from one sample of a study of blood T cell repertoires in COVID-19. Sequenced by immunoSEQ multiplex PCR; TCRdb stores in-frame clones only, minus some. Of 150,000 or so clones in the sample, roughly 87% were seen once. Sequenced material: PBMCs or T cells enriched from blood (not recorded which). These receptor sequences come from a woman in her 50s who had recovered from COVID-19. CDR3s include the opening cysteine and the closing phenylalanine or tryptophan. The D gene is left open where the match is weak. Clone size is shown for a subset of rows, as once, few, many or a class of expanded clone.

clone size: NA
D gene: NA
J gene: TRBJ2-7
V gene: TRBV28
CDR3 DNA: TGTGCCAGCAGTTTCCGACCCCGACGGGAGGAGCAGTACTTC
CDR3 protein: CASSFRPRREEQYF

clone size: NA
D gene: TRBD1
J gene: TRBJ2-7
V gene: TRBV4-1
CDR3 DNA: TGCGCCAGCAGCCAGACCGGGACAGGGATCTACGAGCAGTACTTC
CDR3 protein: CASSQTGTGIYEQYF

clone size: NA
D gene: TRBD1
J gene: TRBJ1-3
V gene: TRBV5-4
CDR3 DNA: TGTGCCAGCAGCGACCCCGGGACAGGGGGAAACACCATATATTTT
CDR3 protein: CASSDPGTGGNTIYF

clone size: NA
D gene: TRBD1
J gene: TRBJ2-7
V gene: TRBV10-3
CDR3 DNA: TGTGCCATCACCCGAAGCCCGACAGGGGGTGAGGAGCAGTACTTC
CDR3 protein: CAITRSPTGGEEQYF

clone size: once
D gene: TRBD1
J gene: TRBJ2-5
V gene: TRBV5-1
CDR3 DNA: TGCGCCAGCAGCCGGACAGGGGAAGAGACCCAGTACTTC
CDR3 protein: CASSRTGEETQYF

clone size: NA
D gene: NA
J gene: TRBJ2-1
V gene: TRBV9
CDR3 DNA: TGTGCCAGCAGCGTAGCTACGACTCTCCCCTGGGATGAGCAGTTCTTC
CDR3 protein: CASSVATTLPWDEQFF

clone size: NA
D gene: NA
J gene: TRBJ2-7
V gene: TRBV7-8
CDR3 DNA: TGTGCCAGCAGCTTTCCCGGACAGATCTACGAGCAGTACTTC
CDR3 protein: CASSFPGQIYEQYF

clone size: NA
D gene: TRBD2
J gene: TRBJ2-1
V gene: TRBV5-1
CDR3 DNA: TGCGCCAGCAGCTGGACTAGCGGGATTCTCAATGAGCAGTTCTTC
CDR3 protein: CASSWTSGILNEQFF

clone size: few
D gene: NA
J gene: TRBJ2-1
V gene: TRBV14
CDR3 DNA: TGTGCCAGCAGCCCCTCTTTGGCCAAGCAGTTCTTC
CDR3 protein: CASSPSLAKQFF

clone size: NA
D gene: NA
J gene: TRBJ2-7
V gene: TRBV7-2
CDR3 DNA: TGTGCCAGCAGCTTACGACTTCGCGAGCAGTACTTC
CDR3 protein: CASSLRLREQYF

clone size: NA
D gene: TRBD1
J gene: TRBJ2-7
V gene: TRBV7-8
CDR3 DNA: TGTGCCAGCAGCTCGGACAGGGGCTACGAGCAGTACTTC
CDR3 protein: CASSSDRGYEQYF

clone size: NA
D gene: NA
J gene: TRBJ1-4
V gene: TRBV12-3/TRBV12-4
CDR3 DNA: TGTGCCAGCAGTTCGGGGAGAGAAAAACTGTTTTTT
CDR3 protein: CASSSGREKLFF

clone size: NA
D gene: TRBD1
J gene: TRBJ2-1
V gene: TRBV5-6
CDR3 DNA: TGTGCCAGCAGCTTGTCCGGACAGGGGAGCTACAATGAGCAGTTCTTC
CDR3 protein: CASSLSGQGSYNEQFF

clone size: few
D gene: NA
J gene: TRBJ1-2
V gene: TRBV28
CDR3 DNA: TGTGCCAGCTCTCTAAACTATGGCTACACCTTC
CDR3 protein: CASSLNYGYTF

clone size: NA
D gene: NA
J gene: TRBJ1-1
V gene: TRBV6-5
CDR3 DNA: TGTGCCAGCACTCCGTGGGGGCCCACTGAAGCTTTCTTT
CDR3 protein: CASTPWGPTEAFF

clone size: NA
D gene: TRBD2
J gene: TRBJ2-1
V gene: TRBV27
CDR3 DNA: TGTGCCAGCAGACGCACTAGCGGTTTTTGGGTTGGTGAGCAGTTCTTC
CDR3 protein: CASRRTSGFWVGEQFF

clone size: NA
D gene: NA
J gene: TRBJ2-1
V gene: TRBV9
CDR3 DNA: TGTGCCAGCAGCGTGAGTAACTACAATGAGCAGTTCTTC
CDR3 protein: CASSVSNYNEQFF

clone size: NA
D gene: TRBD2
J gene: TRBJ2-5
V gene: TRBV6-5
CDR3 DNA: TGTGCCAGCAGTTATGGACTAGCGGGAGGGCAAGAGACCCAGTACTTC
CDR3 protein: CASSYGLAGGQETQYF

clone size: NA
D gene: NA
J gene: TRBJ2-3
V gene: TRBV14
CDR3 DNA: TGTGCCAGCAGACTTGGAGGGCTCGGAGGGGATACGCAGTATTTT
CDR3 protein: CASRLGGLGGDTQYF

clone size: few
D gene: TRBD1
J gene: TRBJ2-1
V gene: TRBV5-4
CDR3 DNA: TGTGCCAGCAGCCGACAGGGCCCTACTTACAATGAGCAGTTCTTC
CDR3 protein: CASSRQGPTYNEQFF

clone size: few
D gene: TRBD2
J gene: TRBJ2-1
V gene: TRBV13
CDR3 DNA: TGTGCCAGCAGAGCGGGACTAGCGGGAGCCAATGAGCAGTTCTTC
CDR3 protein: CASRAGLAGANEQFF

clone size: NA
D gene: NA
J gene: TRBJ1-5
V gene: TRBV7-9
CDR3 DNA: TGTGCCAGCAGCTTAGGAGACAGTTACAATCAGCCCCAGCATTTT
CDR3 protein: CASSLGDSYNQPQHF

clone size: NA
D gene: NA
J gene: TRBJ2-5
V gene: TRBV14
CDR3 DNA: TGTGCCAGCAGCCAAGATAGGAGAGAGACCCAGTACTTC
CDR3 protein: CASSQDRRETQYF

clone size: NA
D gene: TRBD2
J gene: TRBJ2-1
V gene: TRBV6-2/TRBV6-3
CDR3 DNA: TGTGCCAGCAGTTACAGGCTAGCGGGGGACAATGAGCAGTTCTTC
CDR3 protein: CASSYRLAGDNEQFF

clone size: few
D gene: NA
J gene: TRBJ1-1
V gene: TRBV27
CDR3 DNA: TGTGCCAGCAGTGGGGGGGCCACTGAAGCTTTCTTT
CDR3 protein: CASSGGATEAFF

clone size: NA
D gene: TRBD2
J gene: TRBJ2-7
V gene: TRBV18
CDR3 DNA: TGTGCCAGCTCACCACCCCTAGCGGGAGCCTACGAGCAGTACTTC
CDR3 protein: CASSPPLAGAYEQYF

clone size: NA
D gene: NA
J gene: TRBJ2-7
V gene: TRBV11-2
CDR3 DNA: TGTGCCAGCAGGAGCCTCAGGGGCTCTAACTACTACGAGCAGTACTTC
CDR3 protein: CASRSLRGSNYYEQYF

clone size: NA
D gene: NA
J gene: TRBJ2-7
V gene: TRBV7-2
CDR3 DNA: TGTGCCAGCAGTTTCGGAGGTTCCTCCTACGAGCAGTACTTC
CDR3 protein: CASSFGGSSYEQYF

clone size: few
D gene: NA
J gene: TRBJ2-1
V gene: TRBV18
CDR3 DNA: TGTGCCAGCTCACCAGTGGGAGAACACAATGAGCAGTTCTTC
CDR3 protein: CASSPVGEHNEQFF